This TCR beta chain was recorded in a study of blood T cell repertoires in COVID-19. On the study more broadly: Spain, Italy and the United States supplied samples that represented acute and convalescent COVID-19.

Method: immunoSEQ multiplex PCR; TCRdb's copy keeps in-frame clones and lacks some. This table holds approximately 220,000 clones, around 83% found once. V trimming: 1 base; J trimming: 0 bases; junction bases outside the gene matches: 12. CDR1 is SEHNR, CDR2 FQNEAQ, per germline (reference sequence). The CDR3 length is 19 residues. What was sequenced was PBMCs or T cells enriched from blood (not recorded which). The clonotype was recovered from a woman aged 40-49 years with acute COVID-19. This chain joins TRBV7-9 and TRBJ1-1; TRBD1 aligns across 9 bases. This CDR3 reads CASSLVRGTGRLMNTEAFF. As DNA, the CDR3 is TGTGCCAGCAGCTTAGTAAGGGGGACAGGGAGGCTCATGAACACTGAAGCTTTCTTT. The variable domain in full, completed from reference TRBV7-9 and TRBJ1-1, reads DTGVSQNPRHKITKRGQNVTFRCDPISEHNRLYWYRQTLGQGPEFLTYFQNEAQLEKSRLLSDRFSAERPKGSFSTLEIQRTEQGDSAMYLCASSLVRGTGRLMNTEAFFGQGTRLTVV.